Below, 23 T cell receptor beta chains from the same sample are listed, as sequenced in a study of blood T cells in healthy people across ages. For the second PCR, which ran for about 6 to 11 cycles, a sample-barcoded 5' primer and a J-beta primer mix were used. TCRdb processed the 5' RACE reads anew with MiXCR; each CDR3 protein has one entry. Counted here are roughly 2 million distinct CDR3 sequences, roughly 52% occurring once; the ten biggest clones make up roughly 2.1%. Material: blood. These receptors all come from a woman aged 40 to 55 in good health.

This clonotype came up a few times. CDR3 sequence: CSASRRTGGATDTQYF. The DNA for the CDR3 is TGCAGTGCTTCACGTAGGACAGGTGGAGCCACAGATACGCAGTATTTT. This sequence joins TRBV20-1 and TRBJ2-3, with 7 bases identical to TRBD1. V was clipped by 5 bases and J by 2 bases; unmatched bases: 13. There are 16 residues in the CDR3. Germline CDR1 is DFQATT and CDR2 is SNEGSKA (reference sequence).

The genes are TRBV29-1 and TRBJ1-2; tentative D call: TRBD1 (6 bases). The CDR3 runs 13 residues. Looked up from germline, CDR1 is SQVTM and CDR2 is ANQGSEA. V shed 6 bases and J shed 0 bases, with 11 bases lying between them. This CDR3 reads CSVRDTSNYGYTF. For the CDR3, the DNA is TGCAGCGTCCGGGACACATCTAACTATGGCTACACCTTC.

The chain has TRBV20-1 and TRBJ1-2; D is undetermined. V was trimmed by 3 bases and J by 6 bases, leaving 20 bases between them. Germline V lookup: CDR1 DFQATT, CDR2 SNEGSKA (reference sequence). CDR3 length equals 15 residues. CDR3 DNA sequence: TGCAGTGCTAGCGGAACGACACGTCTCGACGATGGCTACACCTTC. Its translation is CSASGTTRLDDGYTF.

This clonotype has ten or more counts. The chain has TRBV29-1 and TRBJ2-7, with D possibly TRBD1 on 5 matching bases. Trimming shortened V by 7 bases and J by 6 bases, and 16 bases separated the two germline ends. This CDR3 has 12 amino acids. Germline V gene sequence: CDR1 SQVTM, CDR2 ANQGSEA. CDR3 nucleotide sequence: TGCAGCGGCGAAAAGGGGTTGGGCGAGCAGTACTTC. Protein product: CSGEKGLGEQYF.

There are a few counts of this clonotype. The chain links TRBV28 to TRBJ1-1; 7 bases align to TRBD1. The V gene's germline CDR1 is MDHEN and CDR2 SYDVKM. V lost 6 bases and J lost 0; bases outside the gene matches: 7. This CDR3 is built from 15 residues. The chain's CDR3 is CASRRSTGVNTEAFF. CDR3 in DNA: TGTGCCAGCAGGCGATCTACAGGGGTGAACACTGAAGCTTTCTTT.

The genes are TRBV11-3 and TRBJ1-6; D remains ambiguous. Germline V gene lookup returns CDR1 SGHNT and CDR2 YENEEA. This CDR3 is 13 amino acids long. The germline V and J ends were trimmed by 0 bases and 7 bases, with 4 bases remaining between them. DNA for the CDR3: TGTGCCAGCAGCTTAGATCCCAATTCACCCCTCCACTTT. Residues: CASSLDPNSPLHF.

The chain carries TRBV11-2 and TRBJ1-2, with TRBD1 as a possible D gene (5 bases). V was trimmed by 2 bases and J by 2 bases, leaving 18 bases between them. The length of the CDR3 is 17 residues. Germline V gives CDR1 SGHAT, CDR2 FQNNGV. The CDR3 spells CASSLRGQGAGNYGYTF. The DNA of the CDR3 is TGTGCCAGCAGCTTACGGGGTCAGGGTGCCGGGAACTATGGCTACACCTTC.

This sequence joins TRBV20-1 and TRBJ1-1; D gene ambiguous. The CDR3 is 14 amino acids. Germline CDR1 DFQATT, CDR2 SNEGSKA (reference sequence). Trimming stripped 0 bases from V and 0 bases from J, with 8 bases between. For the CDR3, the DNA is TGCAGTGCTAGAGATCCAACCCTGAACACTGAAGCTTTCTTT. Amino acid sequence: CSARDPTLNTEAFF.

CDR3 region: CASSLLTDSWETQYF. CDR3 DNA: TGCGCCAGCAGCTTGCTTACCGACAGCTGGGAGACCCAGTACTTC. J is TRBJ2-7 and V is TRBV5-1; perhaps TRBD1 as D (5 bases). The DNA end favors TRBJ2-5, so the J call may be wrong. The CDR3 consists of 15 residues. The germline V gene encodes CDR1 SGHRS and CDR2 YFSETQ.

The genes are TRBV10-3 and TRBJ1-1; 8 nucleotides match TRBD1. J lost 5 bases, V lost 0 bases, and 8 bases had no gene match. This CDR3 has 16 residues. Germline V CDR1 and CDR2: ENHRY, SYGVKD. CDR3 DNA: TGTGCCATCAGTGAGTCCCGGACAGGGTTGAGGACTGAAGCTTTCTTT. It is translated as CAISESRTGLRTEAFF.

This clonotype has only a few counts. The chain combines TRBV20-1 with TRBJ2-4; 7 positions agree with TRBD2. The end of the DNA fits TRBJ2-5 better, so the J call may be wrong. Germline lookup yields CDR1 DFQATT and CDR2 SNEGSKA (reference sequence). The CDR3 sequence is 13 residues long. The CDR3 sequence: CSAPGLSQETQYF. In DNA form, the CDR3 reads TGCAGTGCCCCGGGACTATCACAAGAGACCCAGTACTTC.

On this clonotype: One end of the junction fails to match germline, which may point to a read error. This sequence joins TRBV15 and TRBJ2-5; maybe TRBD1 (5 bases). CDR1 and CDR2 (germline): LNHNV, YYDKDF (reference sequence). This CDR3 comprises 19 residues. CDR3 bases: TGTGGCACCAGCAGAGATCGGTGGGGCCTATGGGTAGCTAGGGAGACCCAGTACTTC. This translates into CGTSRDRWGLWVARETQYF.

The chain joins TRBV5-1 to TRBJ2-3; 9 bases match TRBD1. CDR3 length equals 16 residues. Germline loops: CDR1 SGHRS, CDR2 YFSETQ. Unmatched junction bases numbered 8, after V lost 4 bases and J lost 2 bases. For the CDR3, the DNA is TGCGCCAGCAGCAGGGGTGGACAGGGGTTCACAGATACGCAGTATTTT. Encoded protein: CASSRGGQGFTDTQYF.

The V gene is TRBV27, the J gene TRBJ2-2; 10 bases agree with TRBD2. Germline lookup yields CDR1 MNHEY and CDR2 SMNVEV (reference sequence). The CDR3 spans 17 residues. Germline trimming cut 5 bases from V and 2 bases from J; bases unmatched to any gene: 8. The CDR3 protein is CASSPTTSGANTGELFF. The CDR3 nucleotides are TGTGCCAGCAGTCCCACCACTAGCGGGGCCAACACCGGGGAGCTGTTTTTT.

This clonotype was found once. An end of the junction differs from the germline gene, which may be a read error. The chain has TRBV6-4 and TRBJ2-1, with unresolved D. This CDR3 comprises 15 residues. CDR1 MRHNA and CDR2 SNTAGT come from the germline V gene. Here the CDR3 reads CASSAKYGPYDEQFF. The CDR3 DNA follows: TGTGCCAGCAGTGCCAAATATGGGCCCTACGATGAGCAGTTCTTC.

This clonotype was picked up one time. This chain uses TRBV7-9 with TRBJ2-5; D remains unclear. Trimming left V 10 bases short and J 3 bases short, with 21 bases between. The germline gives CDR1 SEHNR, CDR2 FQNEAQ (reference sequence). CDR3 length: 15 residues. The CDR3 protein is CAISEYGAHKETQYF. CDR3 in DNA: TGTGCCATTTCGGAGTATGGAGCCCACAAAGAGACCCAGTACTTC.

The chain couples TRBV6-2 or TRBV6-3 to TRBJ2-1, with D uncertain. The CDR3 has 12 residues. V lost 5 bases, J lost 7 bases, and 9 bases lay in between. Germline loops: CDR1 MNHEY, CDR2 SVGEGT. DNA of the CDR3: TGTGCCAGCAGTCGACGGAGAAATGAGCAGTTCTTC. Protein product: CASSRRRNEQFF.

J is TRBJ2-3 and V is TRBV12-3 or TRBV12-4, with 7 nucleotides matching TRBD1. Trimming removed 7 bases from V and 9 bases from J; junction bases left unmatched: 7. The CDR3 loop spans 12 amino acids. CDR3 amino acids: CASTRQGETQYF. The DNA for the CDR3 is TGTGCCAGCACACGACAGGGAGAGACGCAGTATTTT.

This clonotype was seen more than once but under ten times. The chain uses TRBV13 and TRBJ2-7; the D is unclear. Germline CDR1 PRHDT, CDR2 FYEKMQ (reference sequence). The CDR3 consists of 14 residues. V gave up 0 bases and J gave up 4 bases, with 10 bases separating them. The CDR3 here is CASSLGLERYEQYF. DNA of the CDR3: TGTGCCAGCAGCTTAGGCTTAGAGCGTTACGAGCAGTACTTC.

J is TRBJ1-2 and V is TRBV27; a possible D gene is TRBD1 (5 bases). The CDR3 covers 14 residues. CDR1 and CDR2 (germline): MNHEY, SMNVEV (reference sequence). V gave up 7 bases and J gave up 6 bases, with 18 bases separating them. Here the CDR3 reads CASTATGQGNGYTF. In DNA, the CDR3 is TGTGCCAGCACCGCAACTGGCCAGGGAAATGGCTACACCTTC.

This clonotype was counted only a few times. At one of its ends the junction is not consistent with the germline gene, which may arise from a read error. CDR3 sequence reads: CASREGPGDRGTRNEQFF. CDR3 in DNA: TGTGCCAGCAGAGAAGGACCCGGGGACAGGGGGACGAGGAATGAGCAGTTCTTC. The V and J genes are TRBV6-1 and TRBJ2-1; 11 positions match TRBD1. This CDR3 is built from 18 residues. Looked up from germline, CDR1 is MNHNS and CDR2 is SASEGT.

The rearrangement links TRBV5-1 to TRBJ2-4; tentatively, D is TRBD2 (6 bases). Germline V gene data show CDR1 as SGHRS and CDR2 as YFSETQ. V lost 4 bases to trimming and J lost 15 bases, with 20 bases between them. This CDR3 region has 13 residues. The CDR3 protein is CASSPGVGGTLYF. DNA for the CDR3: TGCGCCAGCAGCCCCGGAGTCGGGGGAACCCTGTACTTC.

The chain employs TRBV27 and TRBJ2-7; the D is unclear. V lost 6 bases to trimming and J lost 1 base, with 13 bases between them. Germline loops: CDR1 MNHEY, CDR2 SMNVEV (reference sequence). This CDR3 contains 14 residues. CDR3 sequence reads: CASRGVISSYEQYF. In DNA, the CDR3 is TGTGCCAGCAGAGGCGTAATCTCATCCTACGAGCAGTACTTC.